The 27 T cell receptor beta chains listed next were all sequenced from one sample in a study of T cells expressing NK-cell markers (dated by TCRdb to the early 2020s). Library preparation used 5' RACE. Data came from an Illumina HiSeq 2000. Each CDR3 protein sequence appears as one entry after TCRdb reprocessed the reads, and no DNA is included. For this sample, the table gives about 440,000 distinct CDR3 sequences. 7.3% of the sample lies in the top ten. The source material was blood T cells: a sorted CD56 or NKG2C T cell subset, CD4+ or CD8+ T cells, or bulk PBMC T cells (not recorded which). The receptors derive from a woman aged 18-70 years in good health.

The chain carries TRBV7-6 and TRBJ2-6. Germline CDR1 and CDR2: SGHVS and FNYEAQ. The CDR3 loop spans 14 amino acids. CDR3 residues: CASSFLAGANVLTF.

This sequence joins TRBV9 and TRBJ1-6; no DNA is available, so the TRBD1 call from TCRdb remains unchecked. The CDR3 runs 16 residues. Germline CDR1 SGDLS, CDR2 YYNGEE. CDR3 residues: CASSVDPGKLNSPLHF.

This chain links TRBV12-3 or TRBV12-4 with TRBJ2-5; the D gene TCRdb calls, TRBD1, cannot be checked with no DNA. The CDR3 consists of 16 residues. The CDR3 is CASTFAPRDREETQYF.

The CDR3 region is CASSSNQASTDTQYF. The rearrangement links TRBV18 to TRBJ2-3. The germline V gene encodes CDR1 KGHSH and CDR2 LQKENI. This CDR3 is built from 15 residues.

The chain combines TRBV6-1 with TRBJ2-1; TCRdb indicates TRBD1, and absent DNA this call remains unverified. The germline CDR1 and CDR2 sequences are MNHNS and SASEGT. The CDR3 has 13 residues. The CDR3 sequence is CASSELGTREQFF.

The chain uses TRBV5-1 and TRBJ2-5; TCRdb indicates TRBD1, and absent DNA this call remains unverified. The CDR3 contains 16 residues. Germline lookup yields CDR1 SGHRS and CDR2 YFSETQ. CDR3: CASSDRTGGAEETQYF.

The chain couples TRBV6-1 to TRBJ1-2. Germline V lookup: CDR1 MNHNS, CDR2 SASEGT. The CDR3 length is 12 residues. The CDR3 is CASSERNYGYTF.

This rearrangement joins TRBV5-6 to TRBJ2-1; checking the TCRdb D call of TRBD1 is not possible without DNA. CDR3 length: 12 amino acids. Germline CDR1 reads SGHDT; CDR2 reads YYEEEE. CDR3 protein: CASNKGRYEQFF. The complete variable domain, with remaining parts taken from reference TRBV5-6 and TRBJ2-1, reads DAGVTQSPTHLIKTRGQQVTLRCSPKSGHDTVSWYQQALGQGPQFIFQYYEEEERQRGNFPDRFSGHQFPNYSSELNVNALLLGDSALYLCASNKGRYEQFFGPGTRLTVL.

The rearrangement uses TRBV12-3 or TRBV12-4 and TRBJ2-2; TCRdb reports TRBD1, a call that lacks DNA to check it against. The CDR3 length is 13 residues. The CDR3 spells CASSTDRAGELFF.

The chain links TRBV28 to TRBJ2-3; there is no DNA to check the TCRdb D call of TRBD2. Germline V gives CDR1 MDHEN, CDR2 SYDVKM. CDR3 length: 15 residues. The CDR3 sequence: CASSPLAASTDTQYF.

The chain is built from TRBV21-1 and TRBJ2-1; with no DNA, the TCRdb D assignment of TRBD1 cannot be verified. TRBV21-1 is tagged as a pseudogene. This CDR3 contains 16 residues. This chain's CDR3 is CASSKEGRVRGNEQFF.

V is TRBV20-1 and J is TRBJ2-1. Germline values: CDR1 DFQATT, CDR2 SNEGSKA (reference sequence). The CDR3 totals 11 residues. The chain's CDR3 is CSVAGNNEQFF.

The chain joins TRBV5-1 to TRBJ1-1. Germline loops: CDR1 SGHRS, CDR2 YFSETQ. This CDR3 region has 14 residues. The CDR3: CASSLAPSNTEAFF.

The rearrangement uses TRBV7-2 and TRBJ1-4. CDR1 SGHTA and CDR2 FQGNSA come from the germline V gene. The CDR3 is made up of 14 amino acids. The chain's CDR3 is CASSLLYREEKLFF. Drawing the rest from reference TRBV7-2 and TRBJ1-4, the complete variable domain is GAGVSQSPSNKVTEKGKDVELRCDPISGHTALYWYRQSLGQGLEFLIYFQGNSAPDKSGLPSDRFSAERTGGSVSTLTIQRTQQEDSAVYLCASSLLYREEKLFFGSGTQLSVL.

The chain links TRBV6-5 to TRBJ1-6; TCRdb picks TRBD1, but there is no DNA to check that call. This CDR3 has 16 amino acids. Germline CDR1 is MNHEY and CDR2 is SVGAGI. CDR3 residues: CASSLTRASHDSPLHF.

The CDR3 loop reads CASRGRDNYEQYF. V and J are TRBV11-2 and TRBJ2-7; TCRdb returns TRBD1, unconfirmable since there is no DNA. Germline CDR1 is SGHAT and CDR2 is FQNNGV. The CDR3 length is 13 residues.

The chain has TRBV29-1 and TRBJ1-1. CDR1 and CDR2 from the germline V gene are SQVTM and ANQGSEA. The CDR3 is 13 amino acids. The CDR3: CSVEAPTGSEAFF.

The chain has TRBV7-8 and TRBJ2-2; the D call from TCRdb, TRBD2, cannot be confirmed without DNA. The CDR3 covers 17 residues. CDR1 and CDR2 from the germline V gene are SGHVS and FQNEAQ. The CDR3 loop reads CASSQPGGATNTGELFF. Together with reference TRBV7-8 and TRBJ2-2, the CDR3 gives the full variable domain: GAGVSQSPRYKVAKRGQDVALRCDPISGHVSLFWYQQALGQGPEFLTYFQNEAQLDKSGLPSDRFFAERPEGSVSTLKIQRTQQEDSAVYLCASSQPGGATNTGELFFGEGSRLTVL.

CDR3 in amino acids: CASSYRDRGYETQYF. This sequence joins TRBV12-3 or TRBV12-4 and TRBJ2-5; TCRdb outputs TRBD1, but without DNA this stays unchecked. This CDR3 has 15 residues.

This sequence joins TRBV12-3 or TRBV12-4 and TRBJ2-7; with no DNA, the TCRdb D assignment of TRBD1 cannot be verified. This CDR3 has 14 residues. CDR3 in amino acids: CASTPDSTTYEQYF.

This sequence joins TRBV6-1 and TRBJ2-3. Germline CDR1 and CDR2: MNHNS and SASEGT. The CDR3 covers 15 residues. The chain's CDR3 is CASSTTESRPDTQYF.

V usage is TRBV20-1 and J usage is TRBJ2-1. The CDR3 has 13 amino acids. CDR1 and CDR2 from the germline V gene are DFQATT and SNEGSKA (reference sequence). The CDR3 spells CSATSSSYNEQFF.

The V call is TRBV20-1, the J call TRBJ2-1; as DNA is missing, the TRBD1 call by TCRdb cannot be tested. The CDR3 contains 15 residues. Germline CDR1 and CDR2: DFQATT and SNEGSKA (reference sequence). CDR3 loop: CSARVGTGASNEQFF.

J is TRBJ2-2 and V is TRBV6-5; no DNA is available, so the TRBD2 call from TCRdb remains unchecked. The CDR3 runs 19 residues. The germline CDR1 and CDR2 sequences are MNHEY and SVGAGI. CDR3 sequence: CASSYPLPGGQINTGELFF.

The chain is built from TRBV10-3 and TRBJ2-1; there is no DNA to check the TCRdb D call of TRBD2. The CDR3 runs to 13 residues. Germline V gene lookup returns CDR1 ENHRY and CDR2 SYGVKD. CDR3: CAISRPTNNEQFF.

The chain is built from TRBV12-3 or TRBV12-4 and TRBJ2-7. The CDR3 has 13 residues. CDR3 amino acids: CASSLAGDSEQYF.

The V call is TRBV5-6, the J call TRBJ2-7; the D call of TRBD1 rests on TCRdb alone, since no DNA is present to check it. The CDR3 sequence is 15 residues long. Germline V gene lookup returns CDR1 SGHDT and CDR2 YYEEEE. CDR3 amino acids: CASSFGGGFSYEQYF.